Following are 28 T cell receptor beta chains from one sample sequenced in a study of metastatic and nonmetastatic thyroid tumors. All patients reached thyroid surgery having received no treatment beforehand. TCRdb reprocessed the PCR reads via MiXCR. This table holds 25,000 to 30,000 clones, around 4% found once. Sequenced input: blood. Source of these receptors: a male donor with papillary thyroid cancer or a benign thyroid nodule (not recorded which). Some clones in this sample may be carry-over from other donors' samples.

The chain is built from TRBV6-1 and TRBJ1-3, with 7 positions matching TRBD1. The CDR3 runs to 14 residues. Germline values: CDR1 MNHNS, CDR2 SASEGT. J lost 8 bases, V lost 0 bases, and 4 bases had no gene match. CDR3 sequence (DNA): TGTGCCAGCAGTGAAGCGAGCCAGGGGGACACCATATATTTT. This gives the protein CASSEASQGDTIYF.

This clone was seen at least ten times. The gene calls are TRBV30 and TRBJ2-7; 8 bases line up with TRBD2. This CDR3 contains 14 residues. Losses at the gene ends were 0 bases for V and 7 bases for J; bases not matched to a gene: 8. In germline, CDR1 is GTSNPN, CDR2 SVGIG (reference sequence). The CDR3 here is CAWSVLREVEEQYF. CDR3 sequence (DNA): TGTGCCTGGAGTGTCTTGCGGGAGGTAGAGGAGCAGTACTTC.

This clone was detected only a few times. The chain joins TRBV27 to TRBJ1-2, with D possibly TRBD1 on 6 matching bases. CDR1 and CDR2 from the germline V gene are MNHEY and SMNVEV (reference sequence). The CDR3 has 13 amino acids. V lost 3 bases to trimming and J lost 8 bases, with 13 bases between them. CDR3 coding DNA: TGTGCCAGCAGTTTTCAGGGGCGAAGCGGCTACACCTTC. Its protein is CASSFQGRSGYTF.

This clone has ten or more counts. The rearrangement uses TRBV20-1 and TRBJ1-4; D is undetermined. Germline CDR1 DFQATT, CDR2 SNEGSKA (reference sequence). V was shortened by 7 bases and J by 0 bases, with 9 bases between the two germline ends. CDR3 length: 13 residues. CDR3 sequence: CSVIRTTNEKLFF. CDR3 DNA: TGCAGTGTCATCAGAACAACTAATGAAAAACTGTTTTTT.

V is TRBV3-1 and J is TRBJ1-2; D is possibly TRBD1 (5 bases). The V end lost 0 bases, the J end lost 2 bases, and 13 bases lay between the germline ends. This CDR3 region has 16 residues. CDR1 LGHDT and CDR2 YNNKEL come from the germline V gene (reference sequence). The CDR3 protein is CASSQDIGTLNYGYTF. The CDR3 DNA reads TGTGCCAGCAGCCAAGATATAGGGACCCTAAACTATGGCTACACCTTC.

This CDR3 is CSNSSPVTF. In DNA, the CDR3 is TGTTCCAACAGTTCCCCCGTCACCTTC. The rearrangement uses TRBV28 and TRBJ1-2; unclear D gene. Per germline, CDR1 MDHEN and CDR2 SYDVKM. This CDR3 spans 9 amino acids.

This clone was seen a handful of times. The genes are TRBV20-1 and TRBJ1-1, with D tentatively TRBD1 (6 bases). The V and J ends lost 1 base and 14 bases respectively, with 20 bases between them. Germline CDR1 reads DFQATT; CDR2 reads SNEGSKA (reference sequence). This CDR3 has 13 residues. CDR3 loop: CSARAGGATESFF. The CDR3 DNA follows: TGCAGTGCTAGAGCGGGGGGCGCGACTGAATCCTTCTTT.

This clone counts as medium-sized. V usage is TRBV7-9 and J usage is TRBJ1-2, with D tentatively TRBD1 (5 bases). The CDR3 extends over 12 amino acids. Per germline, CDR1 SEHNR and CDR2 FQNEAQ (reference sequence). Trimming took off 1 base at V and 8 bases at J, with 8 bases between the two ends. The CDR3 region has the DNA TGTGCCAGCAGCTTAGGCCAGGGCGGCTACACCTTC. This gives the protein CASSLGQGGYTF.

This clone was seen a few times. This rearrangement joins TRBV6-1 to TRBJ1-1; D may be TRBD1 (6 bases). V was shortened by 6 bases and J by 1 base, with 12 bases between the two germline ends. The germline gives CDR1 MNHNS, CDR2 SASEGT. This CDR3 has 14 amino acids. CDR3: CASRMTGTNTEAFF. The CDR3 DNA is TGTGCCAGCAGAATGACAGGAACGAACACTGAAGCTTTCTTT.

This clone is termed medium-sized. This chain connects TRBV2 to TRBJ2-7, with 11 bases fitting TRBD1. Germline V gene lookup returns CDR1 SNHLY and CDR2 FYNNEI. J lost 3 bases, V lost 6 bases, and 4 bases had no gene match. The CDR3 spans 14 residues. DNA of the CDR3: TGTGCCAGCAGCACGGGACAGGGGGGCTACGAGCAGTACTTC. As protein: CASSTGQGGYEQYF.

Many counts were recorded for this clone. The chain joins TRBV7-2 to TRBJ1-6; a possible D gene is TRBD1 (6 bases). The germline CDR1 and CDR2 sequences are SGHTA and FQGNSA. The V end lost 1 base, the J end lost 8 bases, and 15 bases lay between the germline ends. This CDR3 is 16 amino acids long. CDR3 sequence reads: CASSLVFRGLDSPLHF. In DNA, the CDR3 is TGTGCCAGCAGCTTAGTATTTCGGGGGCTTGATTCACCCCTCCACTTT.

This clone rates as medium-sized. The chain couples TRBV27 to TRBJ1-5; D remains ambiguous. The CDR3 sequence is 16 residues long. The germline V gene encodes CDR1 MNHEY and CDR2 SMNVEV (reference sequence). V lost 5 bases, J lost 0 bases, and 14 bases lay in between. Here the CDR3 reads CASSNPSAYSNQPQHF. CDR3 nucleotides: TGTGCCAGCAGTAATCCGTCAGCATATAGCAATCAGCCCCAGCATTTT.

By share, this clone counts as medium-sized (0.01 to 0.1%). The V gene is TRBV7-8, the J gene TRBJ2-7; D is possibly TRBD2 (5 bases). The V end lost 0 bases, the J end lost 4 bases, and 10 bases lay between the germline ends. This CDR3 region has 14 residues. Germline V gene sequence: CDR1 SGHVS, CDR2 FQNEAQ. Here the CDR3 DNA reads TGTGCCAGCAGCTTAGCGGGAGAAAGGTACGAGCAGTACTTC. Its translation: CASSLAGERYEQYF.

This clone was counted ten times or more. CDR3 in amino acids: CASRGLAGGADEQYF. DNA of the CDR3: TGCGCCAGCAGAGGACTAGCGGGAGGGGCGGACGAGCAGTACTTC. V gene TRBV5-1 combines with J gene TRBJ2-7; 15 bases align to TRBD2. Germline V gene lookup returns CDR1 SGHRS and CDR2 YFSETQ. The ends lost 5 bases at V and 5 bases at J; junction bases unmatched: 5. There are 15 residues in the CDR3.

This clone has a handful of counts. In nucleotides, the CDR3 is TGCGCCAGCAGCCAAGATAGGTACAGAATGAACACTGAAGCTTTCTTT. The encoded protein is CASSQDRYRMNTEAFF. The genes are TRBV4-1 and TRBJ1-1; D not certain. Trimming cost V 0 bases and J 0 bases, with 11 bases left between them. CDR3 size: 16 residues. The germline V gene encodes CDR1 MGHRA and CDR2 YSYEKL.

For the CDR3, the DNA is TGTGCCAGCAGTGACACAGATTCTGGGTCCACCGCCCTGACTTTC. It encodes CASSDTDSGSTALTF. The gene calls are TRBV6-2 or TRBV6-3 and TRBJ2-6; D not certain. CDR1 and CDR2 (germline): MNHEY, SVGEGT. CDR3 length: 15 amino acids. V lost 5 bases to trimming and J lost 15 bases, with 23 bases between them.

In its sample, this clone ranks as medium-sized. The V gene is TRBV12-3 or TRBV12-4, the J gene TRBJ1-5; D is uncertain. Trimming took 5 bases from V and 4 from J, leaving 6 bases between them. The CDR3 is 12 residues long. The CDR3 loop reads CASSPLNQPQHF. The DNA for the CDR3 is TGTGCCAGCAGTCCGTTGAATCAGCCCCAGCATTTT.

This clone was detected only a few times. This sequence joins TRBV27 and TRBJ2-3; 13 bases align to TRBD2. The junction had 4 bases not matched to a gene; V was cut back by 4 bases and J by 3 bases. Per the germline V gene, CDR1 is MNHEY and CDR2 is SMNVEV (reference sequence). The CDR3 is made up of 16 amino acids. CDR3 sequence (DNA): TGTGCCAGCAGTTCGGGACTAGCGGGAATGACAGATACGCAGTATTTT. Translation: CASSSGLAGMTDTQYF.

This clone has a count of ten or more. The V and J genes are TRBV2 and TRBJ2-4; 9 bases map to TRBD2. Germline V CDR1 and CDR2: SNHLY, FYNNEI. Trimming at V came to 11 bases and at J to 7 bases, leaving 21 bases not matched to a gene. The CDR3 sequence is 17 residues long. The CDR3 DNA reads as TGTGCCGGGGAGGACAGAGCGAGTAGCGGGAGTATGAACATTCAGTACTTC. Translating it yields CAGEDRASSGSMNIQYF.

This clone was detected ten times or more. The rearrangement links TRBV7-3 to TRBJ2-7; unclear D gene. The V and J ends lost 5 bases and 7 bases respectively, with 9 bases between them. CDR1 and CDR2 (germline): SGHTA, FQGTGA. The CDR3 is made up of 11 amino acids. CDR3 in amino acids: CASSPMGEQYF. In nucleotides, the CDR3 is TGTGCCAGCAGCCCCATGGGGGAGCAGTACTTC.

This clone has ten or more counts. This may stem from a read error, because a much larger clone lies one nucleotide away. In this CDR3 the conserved last residue, phenylalanine or tryptophan, is missing, so a read error is likely. The chain links TRBV9 to TRBJ2-1; D might be TRBD1 (6 bases). V gave up 4 bases and J gave up 2 bases, with 16 bases separating them. The germline gives CDR1 SGDLS, CDR2 YYNGEE. The CDR3 is made up of 16 amino acids. CDR3 region: CASSPSTGTTYNEQFS. CDR3 DNA sequence: TGTGCCAGCAGCCCATCGACAGGAACTACCTACAATGAGCAGTTCTCC.

This clone was counted ten times or more. A much larger clone differs from this one at a single base, so this may be a read error. The gene calls are TRBV19 and TRBJ1-5; D is undetermined. Deletions cut 1 base from V and 3 bases from J, with 10 bases between. This CDR3 comprises 15 residues. Looked up from germline, CDR1 is LNHDA and CDR2 is SQIVND (reference sequence). The CDR3 DNA follows: TGTGCCAGTAGTATAGGGTCGGTGTACAATCAGCCCCAGCATTTT. It translates to CASSIGSVYNQPQHF.

At least ten counts were recorded for this clone. This may be a read error: a much more frequent sequence differs by one nucleotide. The rearrangement links TRBV28 to TRBJ1-5; D remains ambiguous. V gave up 4 bases and J gave up 2 bases, with 6 bases separating them. This CDR3 comprises 13 residues. CDR1 is MDHEN, CDR2 SYDVKM, per germline. Written as DNA, the CDR3 is TGTGCCAGCAGTTGTACAGGCAATCAGCCCCAGCATTTT. Its translation is CASSCTGNQPQHF.

As regards this clone: Its ends do not fully match the called genes, so a read error is possible. The chain has TRBV7-9 and TRBJ1-5, with no clear D. CDR1 SEHNR and CDR2 FQNEAQ come from the germline V gene (reference sequence). The CDR3 consists of 14 residues. CDR3 DNA sequence: TGTGCTAGCATCTTCCAGTCTAGCAATCAGCCCCAGCATTTT. Translation gives CASIFQSSNQPQHF.

This clone was picked up many times. The chain combines TRBV6-1 with TRBJ1-5; D not resolved. Trimming removed 4 bases at V and 4 bases at J, with 8 bases between. The CDR3 runs 13 residues. Germline-derived CDR1 and CDR2 are MNHNS and SASEGT. CDR3 nucleotide sequence: TGTGCCAGCAGTGGGGCTGTGAATCAGCCCCAGCATTTT. Its protein product is CASSGAVNQPQHF.

The rearrangement uses TRBV20-1 and TRBJ1-1; no firm D call. The CDR3 contains 12 residues. V was clipped by 3 bases and J by 7 bases, with 12 bases between them. CDR1 and CDR2 (germline): DFQATT, SNEGSKA (reference sequence). The CDR3 bases are TGCAGTGCTAGGGACGGAGGGCGTGAAGCTTTCTTT. This gives the protein CSARDGGREAFF.

This clone was counted between two and nine times. The rearrangement links TRBV9 to TRBJ1-3; no clear D. V dropped 4 bases and J dropped 0 bases, with 8 bases sitting between them. CDR1 is SGDLS and CDR2 is YYNGEE in the germline V gene. The CDR3 consists of 14 residues. The CDR3 DNA follows: TGTGCCAGCAGCTCCTGGGACTCTGGAAACACCATATATTTT. Translation gives CASSSWDSGNTIYF.

This clone was seen more than once but under ten times. The gene calls are TRBV7-9 and TRBJ2-2; D possibly corresponds to TRBD1 (6 bases). CDR1 is SEHNR and CDR2 is FQNEAQ in the germline V gene (reference sequence). The CDR3 runs to 15 residues. Deletions cut 5 bases from V and 0 bases from J, with 10 bases between. CDR3 bases: TGTGCCAGCAGCAAACAGGGTTCGAACACCGGGGAGCTGTTTTTT. Its protein product is CASSKQGSNTGELFF.